This section outlines one T cell receptor (beta chain) sequence together with its context. This clone may be a read error of a much larger clone one base away. The data stem from a study of regulatory T cells in long-lasting Graves disease. Time point given: persistent/refractory GD, antithyroid drugs over 5 years with positive TRAb. PBMC RNA was the source of the TCR library. Through Arm-PCR of CDR3 regions and iRepertoire HTBI primers, TCR beta libraries were built. MiXCR, run by TCRdb on the multiplex PCR reads, gives a single entry per CDR3 protein. The sample includes roughly 300,000 distinct CDR3 sequences, about 18% of them seen just once. CDR3 length: 16 amino acids.

The chain combines TRBV12-3 or TRBV12-4 with TRBJ1-3; no clear D gene. The starting material was peripheral blood mononuclear cells (PBMCs), obtained when the disease was refractory, from a patient treated with antithyroid drugs. The receptor was derived from a female donor with Graves disease. CDR3 protein: CAGSLSRLRSGNTIYF. The CDR3 bases are TGTGCCGGCAGTTTGTCCAGATTGCGCTCTGGAAACACCATATATTTT.